Listed here are 26 T cell receptor beta chains from one sample, sequenced in a study of blood T cell repertoires in COVID-19. Method: immunoSEQ multiplex PCR; TCRdb's copy keeps in-frame clones and lacks some. This table holds roughly 380,000 clones, roughly 87% found once. The sample taken for sequencing was PBMCs or T cells enriched from blood (not recorded which). Source of these receptors: a woman in her twenties or thirties who had recovered from COVID-19.

The chain couples TRBV29-1 to TRBJ2-7; 12 positions agree with TRBD2. The CDR3 has 13 amino acids. Looked up from germline, CDR1 is SQVTM and CDR2 is ANQGSEA. V shed 7 bases, J shed 3 bases, and the junction held 4 bases outside the gene matches. CDR3 region: CSAGLAGHYEQYF. CDR3 coding DNA: TGCAGCGCCGGACTAGCGGGACACTACGAGCAGTACTTC.

The table lists this clone with a few counts. The chain carries TRBV11-1 and TRBJ2-1; a weak D match, TRBD1 (5 bases). Germline V CDR1 and CDR2: SGHAT, FQDESV (reference sequence). V was clipped by 2 bases and J by 7 bases, with 9 bases between them. The CDR3 is 13 amino acids. The DNA for the CDR3 is TGTGCCAGCAGCTTAAGGGGTTTTAATGAGCAGTTCTTC. Its protein is CASSLRGFNEQFF.

The chain combines TRBV19 with TRBJ2-3; 10 positions match TRBD2. This CDR3 has 16 amino acids. CDR1 and CDR2 from the germline V gene are LNHDA and SQIVND (reference sequence). V dropped 6 bases and J dropped 2; count of bases not matched to a gene: 8. This CDR3 is CASSFFSGGITDTQYF. The CDR3 coding sequence is TGTGCCAGTAGCTTCTTTAGCGGGGGGATCACAGATACGCAGTATTTT.

Comment on this clone: One junction end does not reproduce the germline sequence, and a read error may be involved. V is TRBV6-1 and J is TRBJ2-7; D might be TRBD1 (5 bases). The V gene's germline CDR1 is MNHNS and CDR2 SASEGT. The CDR3 runs 14 residues. This CDR3 reads CASREGGRVYEQYF. In DNA, the CDR3 is TGTGCCAGCAGAGAAGGTGGCAGGGTCTACGAGCAGTACTTC.

The chain carries TRBV7-9 and TRBJ1-5; TRBD1 might be the D (5 bases). The CDR3 is made up of 13 amino acids. V was shortened by 5 bases and J by 7 bases, with 12 bases between the two germline ends. Germline V gene lookup returns CDR1 SEHNR and CDR2 FQNEAQ (reference sequence). The CDR3 region has the DNA TGTGCCAGCAGCCCAGGGTACGGACAGCCCCAGCATTTT. Protein: CASSPGYGQPQHF.

The chain employs TRBV28 and TRBJ2-5, with D possibly TRBD1 on 6 matching bases. Germline CDR1 MDHEN, CDR2 SYDVKM. This CDR3 region has 15 residues. The ends were cut back, 5 bases at V and 5 bases at J, with 18 bases in the middle. CDR3 protein: CASSRTDSLGETQYF. In nucleotides, the CDR3 is TGTGCCAGCAGTCGGACGGACAGTCTGGGGGAGACCCAGTACTTC.

As for this clone: The junction departs from the called germline gene at one end, perhaps through a read error. The J gene is TRBJ1-1, the V gene TRBV9, with 7 nucleotides matching TRBD1. The CDR3 sequence is 13 residues long. The germline V gene has CDR1 SGDLS and CDR2 YYNGEE. The CDR3 sequence is CAGSGRQGTEAFF. The CDR3 region has the DNA TGTGCCGGCAGCGGAAGACAGGGAACTGAAGCTTTCTTT.

The CDR3 loop reads CAWSVGRDSYNSPLHF. CDR3 in DNA: TGTGCCTGGAGTGTAGGTCGGGACTCATATAATTCACCCCTCCACTTT. The chain carries TRBV30 and TRBJ1-6; tentative D call: TRBD1 (5 bases). Germline V gene lookup returns CDR1 GTSNPN and CDR2 SVGIG (reference sequence). The CDR3 consists of 16 residues. V lost 0 bases, J lost 4 bases, and 13 bases lay in between.

This clone came up once. V gene TRBV18 combines with J gene TRBJ1-2; 12 bases agree with TRBD1. V dropped 4 bases and J dropped 8; count of bases not matched to a gene: 11. The CDR3 contains 16 residues. Germline lookup yields CDR1 KGHSH and CDR2 LQKENI. The chain's CDR3 is CASSRTGTGGTSGYTF. For the CDR3, the DNA is TGTGCCAGCTCACGTACGGGGACAGGGGGCACGAGCGGCTACACCTTC.

This clone was recorded once. Compared with germline, one end of the junction differs, possibly owing to a read error. This chain connects TRBV3-1 (or the pseudogene TRBV3-2) to TRBJ1-3, with 11 bases matching TRBD1. The CDR3 is made up of 19 amino acids. Per the germline V gene, CDR1 is LGHDT and CDR2 is YNNKEL (reference sequence). This CDR3 reads CASTQRGAGQGAVGNTIYF. Written as DNA, the CDR3 is TGTGCCAGCACCCAAAGGGGCGCAGGACAGGGGGCGGTTGGAAACACCATATATTTT.

The chain has TRBV27 and TRBJ1-6, with a weak D call TRBD1 (5 bases). Germline loops: CDR1 MNHEY, CDR2 SMNVEV (reference sequence). V was pared by 5 bases and J by 8 bases, with 13 bases between. The CDR3 contains 14 residues. This chain's CDR3 is CASSQWTGDSPLHF. CDR3 sequence (DNA): TGTGCCAGCAGTCAATGGACGGGGGATTCACCCCTCCACTTT.

V usage is TRBV28 and J usage is TRBJ1-5, with TRBD1 as a possible D gene (5 bases). V was cut by 5 bases and J by 5 bases, with 13 bases left in between. Germline assignment: CDR1 MDHEN and CDR2 SYDVKM. The CDR3 is 14 residues long. CDR3: CASSPGGGDQPQHF. DNA of the CDR3: TGTGCCAGCAGTCCGGGGGGGGGTGATCAGCCCCAGCATTTT.

The chain recombines TRBV9 with TRBJ1-6, with D perhaps TRBD1 (5 bases). This CDR3 comprises 16 residues. Germline V CDR1 and CDR2: SGDLS, YYNGEE. V lost 3 bases, J lost 6 bases, and 16 bases lay in between. DNA of the CDR3: TGTGCCAGCAGCGATGCGAGGCAGGGAGGTAATTCACCCCTCCACTTT. Its protein product is CASSDARQGGNSPLHF.

J is TRBJ1-1 and V is TRBV7-6; a possible D gene is TRBD1 (5 bases). Germline CDR1 and CDR2: SGHVS and FNYEAQ. V lost 6 bases and J 2 bases, leaving 13 bases between the germline ends. CDR3 length equals 14 residues. CDR3 DNA: TGTGCCAGCAGTAGCACGGGGGGAAACACTGAAGCTTTCTTT. Translated: CASSSTGGNTEAFF.

This chain links TRBV4-2 with TRBJ2-2; D remains unclear. In germline, CDR1 is LGHNA, CDR2 YNFKEQ. This CDR3 spans 14 amino acids. With 6 bases removed from V and 3 bases from J, the gap between germline ends came to 11 bases. The CDR3: CASRRSSDTGELFF. CDR3 nucleotides: TGTGCCAGCAGGAGAAGCAGCGACACCGGGGAGCTGTTTTTT.

The table lists this clone with a few counts. This chain connects TRBV6-6 to TRBJ1-5; 12 bases are shared with TRBD1. V lost 6 bases, J lost 5 bases, and 5 bases stayed unmatched. The CDR3 runs to 15 residues. Looked up from germline, CDR1 is MNHNY and CDR2 is SVGAGI (reference sequence). CDR3 loop: CASRTGQGAYQPQHF. In DNA, the CDR3 is TGTGCCAGCAGGACGGGACAGGGGGCCTATCAGCCCCAGCATTTT.

This chain joins TRBV27 and TRBJ2-3; TRBD2 agrees at 8 bases. This CDR3 has 16 amino acids. Trimming cost V 1 base and J 5 bases; bases outside gene matches: 8. Germline values: CDR1 MNHEY, CDR2 SMNVEV (reference sequence). The CDR3 is CASSLFLGSGIDTQYF. CDR3 in DNA: TGTGCCAGCAGTTTATTTCTCGGTAGCGGGATAGATACGCAGTATTTT.

V gene TRBV7-9 combines with J gene TRBJ2-7; TRBD2 matches 11 bases. V lost 5 bases and J lost 6; bases outside the gene matches: 9. Germline V gene data show CDR1 as SEHNR and CDR2 as FQNEAQ (reference sequence). This CDR3 contains 15 residues. The CDR3 DNA follows: TGTGCCAGCAGCCGGGTTACTAGCGGGAGTCGCGAGCAGTACTTC. This encodes CASSRVTSGSREQYF.

The chain links TRBV29-1 to TRBJ2-7; maybe TRBD1 (5 bases). Trimming pared 4 bases from V and 4 bases from J, leaving 11 bases between. CDR3 length equals 12 residues. Germline V gene sequence: CDR1 SQVTM, CDR2 ANQGSEA. Written as DNA, the CDR3 is TGCAGCGTTGGGGCAGGGCGGTACGAGCAGTACTTC. Its translation: CSVGAGRYEQYF.

In this sample, this clone turned up a few times. This chain uses TRBV19 with TRBJ2-6, with 8 bases lining up with TRBD2. Losses at the gene ends were 7 bases for V and 3 bases for J; bases not matched to a gene: 11. The germline V gene has CDR1 LNHDA and CDR2 SQIVND (reference sequence). The CDR3 covers 17 residues. For the CDR3, the DNA is TGTGCCAGTATGTCAATCGGGGGGGGCGTTGGGGCCAACGTCCTGACTTTC. Its translation: CASMSIGGGVGANVLTF.

This rearrangement joins TRBV5-1 to TRBJ2-1, with 13 bases matching TRBD2. Germline assignment: CDR1 SGHRS and CDR2 YFSETQ. V shed 5 bases and J 10 bases; nucleotides not matched to a gene: 9. There are 15 residues in the CDR3. The CDR3 DNA sequence: TGCGCCAGCAGTATCGGACTAGCGGGGGCCCAAGAGCAGTTCTTC. This gives the protein CASSIGLAGAQEQFF.

This clone occurred once. This chain connects TRBV6-5 to TRBJ2-6; perhaps TRBD1 as D (5 bases). V was pared by 8 bases and J by 1 base, with 12 bases between. Germline V gene sequence: CDR1 MNHEY, CDR2 SVGAGI. The CDR3 contains 15 residues. The CDR3 sequence: CASGATGSGANVLTF. The DNA for the CDR3 is TGTGCCAGCGGGGCCACCGGATCTGGGGCCAACGTCCTGACTTTC.

The chain uses TRBV29-1 and TRBJ2-5, with D possibly being TRBD1 (6 bases). The germline gives CDR1 SQVTM, CDR2 ANQGSEA. Trimming removed 3 bases from V and 6 bases from J, with 11 bases in between. The CDR3 consists of 12 residues. The CDR3 DNA reads as TGCAGCGTTGACAGGGGTGCCCAGACCCAGTACTTC. Residues: CSVDRGAQTQYF.

The chain couples TRBV3-1 (or the pseudogene TRBV3-2) to TRBJ2-3; possible D gene TRBD1, 5 bases. This CDR3 is built from 18 residues. CDR1 is LGHDT, CDR2 YNNKEL, per germline (reference sequence). V lost 0 bases to trimming and J lost 2 bases, with 18 bases between them. The CDR3 DNA is TGTGCCAGCAGCCAAGAACACCCAGAGACAGTCCACACAGATACGCAGTATTTT. Amino acid sequence: CASSQEHPETVHTDTQYF.

V and J are TRBV19 and TRBJ2-1; D perhaps matches TRBD2 (6 bases). The CDR3 length is 13 residues. The V gene lost 9 bases and the J gene lost 5 bases, with 14 bases spanning the gap. CDR1 LNHDA and CDR2 SQIVND come from the germline V gene (reference sequence). CDR3 bases: TGTGCCAGGCCGGGACTGGACCACAATGAGCAGTTCTTC. It encodes CARPGLDHNEQFF. Full variable domain (remainder filled in from reference TRBV19 and TRBJ2-1): DGGITQSPKYLFRKEGQNVTLSCEQNLNHDAMYWYRQDPGQGLRLIYYSQIVNDFQKGDIAEGYSVSREKKESFPLTVTSAQKNPTAFYLCARPGLDHNEQFFGPGTRLTVL.

This clone has just a few counts. The J gene is TRBJ1-1, the V gene TRBV5-1; 11 nucleotides match TRBD1. Losses at the gene ends were 8 bases for V and 1 base for J; bases not matched to a gene: 4. CDR3 length equals 14 residues. CDR1 is SGHRS, CDR2 YFSETQ, per germline. CDR3 sequence (DNA): TGCGCCAGTGGACAGGGGGCTGAGAACACTGAAGCTTTCTTT. Translating it yields CASGQGAENTEAFF. Full variable domain (rest looked up from reference TRBV5-1 and TRBJ1-1): KAGVTQTPRYLIKTRGQQVTLSCSPISGHRSVSWYQQTPGQGLQFLFEYFSETQRNKGNFPGRFSGRQFSNSRSEMNVSTLELGDSALYLCASGQGAENTEAFFGQGTRLTVV.